These T cell receptor beta chains were read from a single sample in a study of CD8 T cells in Susac syndrome. TCRdb re-derived calls from the immunoSEQ multiplex PCR reads in MiXCR, one entry per CDR3 protein. The sample has 160,000 or so distinct CDR3 sequences; over 85% are singletons. Specimen: CD4+ T cells from PBMCs. These receptors all stem from a human donor in good health. Each CDR3 is given with its conserved first and last residue. The order of the fields is V gene, D gene, J gene, clone size, CDR3 DNA, CDR3 protein. A D gene is named only where the DNA matches it firmly. The size entry is marked missing in some rows and otherwise reads once, few, many or a size class.

>TRBV2|.|TRBJ1-5|.
TGTGCCAGCAGTGAAGAGAGGAATCAGCCCCAGCATTTT
CASSEERNQPQHF
>TRBV20-1|TRBD1|TRBJ1-2|.
TGCAGTGTCCCACAGGGGAACTACTATGGCTACACCTTC
CSVPQGNYYGYTF
>TRBV6-1|.|TRBJ1-1|.
TGTGCCAGCAATGTAGTGGGTTCTATCACTGAAGCTTTCTTT
CASNVVGSITEAFF
>TRBV15|.|TRBJ2-7|.
TGTGCCACCAGCAGCCCACAGGGTAGAGTGCCCTACGAGCAGTACTTC
CATSSPQGRVPYEQYF
>TRBV2|TRBD2|TRBJ2-3|.
TGTGCCAGCACGATGGAGCGGGGAGCCACAGATACGCAGTATTTT
CASTMERGATDTQYF
>TRBV29-1|.|TRBJ2-5|.
TGCAGCGTTAGTAGCCAAGAGACCCAGTACTTC
CSVSSQETQYF
>TRBV7-9|.|TRBJ1-2|.
TGTGCCAGCAGCTTAACTGCCTCAGGCTACACCTTC
CASSLTASGYTF
>TRBV20-1|TRBD2|TRBJ2-7|.
TGCAGTGCTCGGGTTTGGCGGGGGGACTCCTACGAGCAGTACTTC
CSARVWRGDSYEQYF
>TRBV7-2|.|TRBJ1-2|.
TGTGCCAGCAGCGAAGAAAGACAGGTCTATGGCTACACCTTC
CASSEERQVYGYTF
>TRBV19|.|TRBJ1-2|.
TGTGCCAGTAGTACCAGCTGGGACGCGCCCTTTGGCTACACCTTC
CASSTSWDAPFGYTF
>TRBV3-1|.|TRBJ2-7|.
TGTGCCAGCAGCCCCTTGGAAGGGGTCGAGCAGTACTTC
CASSPLEGVEQYF
>TRBV9|TRBD2|TRBJ2-7|.
TGTGCCAGCAGCGAGGGGATAGCGGGGAATTACGAGCAGTACTTC
CASSEGIAGNYEQYF
>TRBV6-5|.|TRBJ2-1|once
TGTGCCAGCAGTTACTGGGGGGGCCACAGCTCCCATGAGCAGTTCTTC
CASSYWGGHSSHEQFF
>TRBV6-5|.|TRBJ2-5|.
TGTGCCAGCAGTTACTCGATGCTGGGAGAAGAGACCCAGTACTTC
CASSYSMLGEETQYF
>TRBV7-9|TRBD1|TRBJ2-5|.
TGTGCCAGCAGCGTCACAGGGGGCTGGGAGACCCAGTACTTC
CASSVTGGWETQYF
>TRBV5-1|.|TRBJ1-2|.
TGCGCCAGCAGCCCGGACAAGGCCTATGGCTACACCTTC
CASSPDKAYGYTF
>TRBV10-3|TRBD2|TRBJ2-5|once
TGTGCCATCAGTGACCCTCCTAGCGGGGGGCCAGAAGAGACCCAGTACTTC
CAISDPPSGGPEETQYF
>TRBV29-1|.|TRBJ2-2|.
TGCAGCGTTGAAGTGGGGATCGGGGGCGGGGAGCTGTTTTTT
CSVEVGIGGGELFF
>TRBV10-3|.|TRBJ1-1|.
TGTGCCATCAGTGGGTATGGCACTGAAGCTTTCTTT
CAISGYGTEAFF
>TRBV19|.|TRBJ2-6|.
TGTGCCAGTATGGTGCCGGGTTCTGGGGCCAACGTCCTGACTTTC
CASMVPGSGANVLTF
>TRBV12-3/TRBV12-4|TRBD1|TRBJ1-5|.
TGTGCCAGCAGTTTAGGGACAGGGGGCCTGGGGCAGCCCCAGCATTTT
CASSLGTGGLGQPQHF
>TRBV30|.|TRBJ1-2|.
TGTGCCTGGGGGGCCGGGTGGGGTCTAAGATATGGCTACACCTTC
CAWGAGWGLRYGYTF
>TRBV18|.|TRBJ1-1|.
TGTGCCAGCTCATTGGGACTGCTGAACACTGAAGCTTTCTTT
CASSLGLLNTEAFF
>TRBV19|TRBD1|TRBJ1-1|.
TGTGCCAGTAGGAAAGGCCGCGGGACAGAACACCAAGCTTTCTTT
CASRKGRGTEHQAFF
>TRBV7-9|.|TRBJ1-1|.
TGTGCCAGCAGCCCCCCGGGGACGGTCAACACTGAAGCTTTCTTT
CASSPPGTVNTEAFF
>TRBV20-1|.|TRBJ2-7|.
TGCAGTGCTACCTCCGGGACAAAGAGCTCCTACGAGCAGTACTTC
CSATSGTKSSYEQYF